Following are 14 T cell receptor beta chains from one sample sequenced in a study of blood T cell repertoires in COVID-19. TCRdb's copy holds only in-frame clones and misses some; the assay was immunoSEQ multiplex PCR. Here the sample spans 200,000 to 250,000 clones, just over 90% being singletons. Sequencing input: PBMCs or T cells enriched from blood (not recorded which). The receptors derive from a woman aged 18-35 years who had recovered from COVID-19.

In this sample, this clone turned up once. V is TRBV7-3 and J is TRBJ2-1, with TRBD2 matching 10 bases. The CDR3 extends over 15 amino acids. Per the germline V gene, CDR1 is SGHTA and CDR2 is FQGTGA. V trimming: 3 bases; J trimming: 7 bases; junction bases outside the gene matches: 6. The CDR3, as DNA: TGTGCCAGCAGCTTGGCCAGCGGGGGGGCAAATGAGCAGTTCTTC. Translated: CASSLASGGANEQFF. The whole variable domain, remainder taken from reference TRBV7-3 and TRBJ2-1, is GAGVSQTPSNKVTEKGKYVELRCDPISGHTALYWYRQSLGQGPEFLIYFQGTGAADDSGLPNDRFFAVRPEGSVSTLKIQRTERGDSAVYLCASSLASGGANEQFFGPGTRLTVL.

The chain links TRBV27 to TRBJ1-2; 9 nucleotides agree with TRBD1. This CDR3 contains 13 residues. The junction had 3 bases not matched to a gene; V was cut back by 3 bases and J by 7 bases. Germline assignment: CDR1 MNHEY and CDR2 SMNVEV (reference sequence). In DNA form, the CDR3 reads TGTGCCAGCAGTTTGGACAGGGGTGCTGGCTACACCTTC. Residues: CASSLDRGAGYTF.

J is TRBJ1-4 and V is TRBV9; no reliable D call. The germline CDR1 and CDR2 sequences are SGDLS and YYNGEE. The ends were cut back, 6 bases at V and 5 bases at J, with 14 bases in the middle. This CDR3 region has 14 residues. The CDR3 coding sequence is TGTGCCAGCACTCCCGGGTCTTCGAATGAAAAACTGTTTTTT. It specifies CASTPGSSNEKLFF.

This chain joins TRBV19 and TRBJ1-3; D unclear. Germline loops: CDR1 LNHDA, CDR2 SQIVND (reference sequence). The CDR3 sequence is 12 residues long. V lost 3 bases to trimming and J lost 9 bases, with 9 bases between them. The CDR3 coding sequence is TGTGCCAGTAGTATCGGGGTCGCCACCATATATTTT. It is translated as CASSIGVATIYF. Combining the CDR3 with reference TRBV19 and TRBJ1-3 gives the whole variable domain DGGITQSPKYLFRKEGQNVTLSCEQNLNHDAMYWYRQDPGQGLRLIYYSQIVNDFQKGDIAEGYSVSREKKESFPLTVTSAQKNPTAFYLCASSIGVATIYFGEGSWLTVV.

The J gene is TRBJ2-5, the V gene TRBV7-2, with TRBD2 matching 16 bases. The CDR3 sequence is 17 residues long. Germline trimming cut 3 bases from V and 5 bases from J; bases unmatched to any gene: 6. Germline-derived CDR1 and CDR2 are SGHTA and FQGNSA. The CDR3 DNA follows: TGTGCCAGCAGCTTCGTCGGGACTAGCGGGAGGGCGGAGACCCAGTACTTC. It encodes CASSFVGTSGRAETQYF.

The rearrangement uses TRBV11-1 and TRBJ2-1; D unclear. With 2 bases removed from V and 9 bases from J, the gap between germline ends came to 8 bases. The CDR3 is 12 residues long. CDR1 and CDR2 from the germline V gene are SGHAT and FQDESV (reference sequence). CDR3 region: CASSLSSGEQFF. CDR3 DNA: TGTGCCAGCAGCTTATCATCGGGTGAGCAGTTCTTC.

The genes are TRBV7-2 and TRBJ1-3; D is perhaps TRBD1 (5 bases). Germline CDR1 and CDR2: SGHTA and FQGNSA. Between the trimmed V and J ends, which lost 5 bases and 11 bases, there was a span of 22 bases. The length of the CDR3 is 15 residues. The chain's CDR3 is CASSQISGGTLAIYF. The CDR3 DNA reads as TGTGCCAGCAGCCAAATCTCGGGGGGAACCCTAGCCATATATTTT. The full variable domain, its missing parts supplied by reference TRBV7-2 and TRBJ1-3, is GAGVSQSPSNKVTEKGKDVELRCDPISGHTALYWYRQSLGQGLEFLIYFQGNSAPDKSGLPSDRFSAERTGGSVSTLTIQRTQQEDSAVYLCASSQISGGTLAIYFGEGSWLTVV.

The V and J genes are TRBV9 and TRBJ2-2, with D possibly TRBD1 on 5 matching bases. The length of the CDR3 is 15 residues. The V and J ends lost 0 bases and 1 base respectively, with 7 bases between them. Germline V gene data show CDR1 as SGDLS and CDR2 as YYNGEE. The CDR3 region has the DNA TGTGCCAGCAGCGTAGGGACACAGAACACCGGGGAGCTGTTTTTT. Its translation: CASSVGTQNTGELFF. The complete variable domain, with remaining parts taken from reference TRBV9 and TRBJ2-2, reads DSGVTQTPKHLITATGQRVTLRCSPRSGDLSVYWYQQSLDQGLQFLIQYYNGEERAKGNILERFSAQQFPDLHSELNLSSLELGDSALYFCASSVGTQNTGELFFGEGSRLTVL.

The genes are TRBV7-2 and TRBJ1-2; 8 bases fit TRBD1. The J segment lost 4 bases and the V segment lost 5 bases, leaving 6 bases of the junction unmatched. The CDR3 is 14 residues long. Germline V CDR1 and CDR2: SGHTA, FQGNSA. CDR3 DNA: TGTGCCAGCAGCCATGACAGGGGCCTCTATGGCTACACCTTC. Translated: CASSHDRGLYGYTF.

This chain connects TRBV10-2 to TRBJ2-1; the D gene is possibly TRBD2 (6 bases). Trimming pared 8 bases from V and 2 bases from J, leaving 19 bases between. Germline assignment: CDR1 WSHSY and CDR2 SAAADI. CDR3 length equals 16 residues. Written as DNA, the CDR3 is TGCGCCAGCCCCGGGACTCAGGGAATCCCCTACAATGAGCAGTTCTTC. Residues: CASPGTQGIPYNEQFF.

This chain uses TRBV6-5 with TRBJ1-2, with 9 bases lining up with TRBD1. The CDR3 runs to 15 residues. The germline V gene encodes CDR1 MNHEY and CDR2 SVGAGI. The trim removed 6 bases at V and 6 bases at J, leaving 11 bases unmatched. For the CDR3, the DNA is TGTGCCAGCAGGATACAGGGGGCGTCTGGGAATGGCTACACCTTC. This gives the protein CASRIQGASGNGYTF.

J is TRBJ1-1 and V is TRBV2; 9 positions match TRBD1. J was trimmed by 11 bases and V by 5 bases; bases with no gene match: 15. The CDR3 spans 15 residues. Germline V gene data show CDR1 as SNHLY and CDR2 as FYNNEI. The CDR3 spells CASSPEHTGGAGAFF. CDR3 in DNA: TGTGCCAGCAGTCCCGAACATACAGGGGGCGCGGGGGCTTTCTTT.

The CDR3 DNA reads as TGTGCCAGCAGCTTCGGCACAGATACGCAGTATTTT. Its protein is CASSFGTDTQYF. This chain joins TRBV11-2 and TRBJ2-3; D remains unclear. The CDR3 extends over 12 amino acids. Germline V lookup: CDR1 SGHAT, CDR2 FQNNGV. Trimming cost V 3 bases and J 1 base, with 2 bases left between them.

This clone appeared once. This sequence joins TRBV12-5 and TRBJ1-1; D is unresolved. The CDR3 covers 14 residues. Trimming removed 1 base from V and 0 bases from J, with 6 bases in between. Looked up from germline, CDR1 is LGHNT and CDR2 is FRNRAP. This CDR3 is CASGLDRMNTEAFF. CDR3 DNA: TGTGCTAGTGGTTTGGACAGAATGAACACTGAAGCTTTCTTT. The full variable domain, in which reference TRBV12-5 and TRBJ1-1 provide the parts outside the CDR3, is DARVTQTPRHKVTEMGQEVTMRCQPILGHNTVFWYRQTMMQGLELLAYFRNRAPLDDSGMPKDRFSAEMPDATLATLKIQPSEPRDSAVYFCASGLDRMNTEAFFGQGTRLTVV.